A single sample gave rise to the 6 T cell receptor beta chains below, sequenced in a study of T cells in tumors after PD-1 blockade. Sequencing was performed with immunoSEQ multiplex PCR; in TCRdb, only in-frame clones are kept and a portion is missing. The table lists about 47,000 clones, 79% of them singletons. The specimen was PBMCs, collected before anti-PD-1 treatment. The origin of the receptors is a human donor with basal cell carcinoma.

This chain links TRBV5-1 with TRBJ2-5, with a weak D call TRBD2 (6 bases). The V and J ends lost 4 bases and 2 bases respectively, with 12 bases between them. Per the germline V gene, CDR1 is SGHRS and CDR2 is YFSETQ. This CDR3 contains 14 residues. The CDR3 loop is CASSLSSVQETQYF. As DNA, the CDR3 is TGCGCCAGCAGCCTATCTAGCGTTCAAGAGACCCAGTACTTC.

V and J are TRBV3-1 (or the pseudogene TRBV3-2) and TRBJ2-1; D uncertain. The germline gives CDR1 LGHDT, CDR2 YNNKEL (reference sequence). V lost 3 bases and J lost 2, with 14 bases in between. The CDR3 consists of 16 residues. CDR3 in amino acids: CASSHAWGTAYNEQFF. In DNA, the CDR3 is TGTGCCAGCAGCCATGCATGGGGTACGGCCTACAATGAGCAGTTCTTC.

CDR3 residues: CASSLEIGYGYTF. CDR3 nucleotide sequence: TGTGCCAGCAGCTTAGAGATCGGCTATGGCTACACCTTC. This chain joins TRBV7-9 and TRBJ1-2; D is unresolved. V gave up 1 base and J gave up 4 bases, with 7 bases separating them. Looked up from germline, CDR1 is SEHNR and CDR2 is FQNEAQ (reference sequence). This CDR3 contains 13 residues.

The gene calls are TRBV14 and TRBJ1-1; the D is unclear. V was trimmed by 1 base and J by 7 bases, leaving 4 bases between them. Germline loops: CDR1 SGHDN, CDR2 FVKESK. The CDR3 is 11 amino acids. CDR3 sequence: CASSQAGEAFF. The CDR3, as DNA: TGTGCCAGCAGCCAAGCGGGTGAAGCTTTCTTT.

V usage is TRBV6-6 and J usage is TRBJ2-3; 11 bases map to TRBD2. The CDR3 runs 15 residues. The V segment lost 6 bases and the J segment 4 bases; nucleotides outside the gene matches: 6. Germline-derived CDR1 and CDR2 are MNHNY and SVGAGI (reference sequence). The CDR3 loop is CASRLAGGYADTQYF. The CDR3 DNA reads TGTGCCAGCAGGTTAGCGGGGGGGTACGCAGATACGCAGTATTTT.

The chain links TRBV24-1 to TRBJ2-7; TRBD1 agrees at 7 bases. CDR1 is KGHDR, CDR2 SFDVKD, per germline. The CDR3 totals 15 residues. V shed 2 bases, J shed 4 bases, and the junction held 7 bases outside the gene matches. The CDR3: CATSDSGQPPYEQYF. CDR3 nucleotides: TGTGCCACCAGTGATTCGGGACAGCCCCCGTACGAGCAGTACTTC.